This T cell receptor (beta chain) comes out of a study of CXCR3-negative and CXCR3-positive naive CD8 T cells. Study-level points and caveats: TRB CDR3s were more hydrophobic in CXCR3-positive than in CXCR3-negative naive cells. Naive cells, whether CXCR3-negative or CXCR3-positive, had similar TRBV-TRBJ usage, while memory cells differed.

A note on this clonotype: Its target is not known.

UMI-labeled 5' RACE yielded the TRB cDNA libraries. TCRdb processed the 5' RACE reads again and assigns one entry to each CDR3 protein, with no DNA. This repertoire comprises about 50,000 distinct CDR3 sequences; its ten largest clones make up 0.55% to 0.6%. The germline CDR1 and CDR2 sequences are SQVTM and ANQGSEA. The CDR3 extends over 17 amino acids. Source material: naive CXCR3+ CD8+ T cells from blood. Specified subset: CD45RO-CCR7+CD27+CD95- naive CD8+ T cells expressing CXCR3 (TNR3+). The receptor was isolated from a human donor in good health. Some clones in this sample may be carry-over from other donors' samples. The V call is TRBV29-1, the J call TRBJ2-7; TCRdb indicates TRBD1, and absent DNA this call remains unverified. CDR3: CSVEESGSGATPYEQYF.